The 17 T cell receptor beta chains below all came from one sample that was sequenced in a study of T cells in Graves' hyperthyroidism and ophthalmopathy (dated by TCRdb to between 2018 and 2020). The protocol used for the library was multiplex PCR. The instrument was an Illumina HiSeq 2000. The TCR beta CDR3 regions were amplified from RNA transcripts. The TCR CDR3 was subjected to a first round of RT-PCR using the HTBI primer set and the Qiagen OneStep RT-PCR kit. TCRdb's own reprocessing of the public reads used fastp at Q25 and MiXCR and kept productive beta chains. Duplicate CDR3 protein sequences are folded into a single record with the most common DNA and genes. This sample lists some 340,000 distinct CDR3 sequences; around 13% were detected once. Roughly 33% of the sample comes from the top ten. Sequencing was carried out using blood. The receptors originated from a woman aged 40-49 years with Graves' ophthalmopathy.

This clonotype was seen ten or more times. CDR3 DNA sequence: TGTGCCAGCAGCTCCGGGACAGGGGGTGGAGGCTACACCTTC. It translates to CASSSGTGGGGYTF. V and J are TRBV28 and TRBJ1-2, with TRBD1 identical over 11 bases. The V gene end was trimmed by 6 bases and the J gene end by 8 bases; junction bases not matched to a gene: 8. Looked up from germline, CDR1 is MDHEN and CDR2 is SYDVKM. CDR3 size: 14 residues.

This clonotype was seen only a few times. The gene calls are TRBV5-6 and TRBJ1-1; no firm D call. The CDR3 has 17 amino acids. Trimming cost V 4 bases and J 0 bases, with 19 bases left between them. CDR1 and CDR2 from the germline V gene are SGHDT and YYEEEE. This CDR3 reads CASSLGSLRAMNTEAFF. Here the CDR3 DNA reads TGTGCCAGCAGCCTCGGGTCCCTAAGGGCCATGAACACTGAAGCTTTCTTT.

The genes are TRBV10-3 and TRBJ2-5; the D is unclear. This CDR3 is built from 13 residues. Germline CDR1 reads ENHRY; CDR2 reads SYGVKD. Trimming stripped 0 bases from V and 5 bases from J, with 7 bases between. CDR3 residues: CAISESYRETQYF. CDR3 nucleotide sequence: TGTGCCATCAGTGAGTCTTATAGGGAGACCCAGTACTTC.

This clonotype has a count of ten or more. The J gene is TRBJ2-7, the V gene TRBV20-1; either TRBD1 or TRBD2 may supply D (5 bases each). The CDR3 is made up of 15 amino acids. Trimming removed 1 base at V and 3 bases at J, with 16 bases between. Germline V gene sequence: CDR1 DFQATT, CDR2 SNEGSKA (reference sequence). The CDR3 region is CSARVQGVHIYEQYF. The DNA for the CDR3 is TGCAGTGCTAGAGTCCAGGGAGTTCACATCTACGAGCAGTACTTC.

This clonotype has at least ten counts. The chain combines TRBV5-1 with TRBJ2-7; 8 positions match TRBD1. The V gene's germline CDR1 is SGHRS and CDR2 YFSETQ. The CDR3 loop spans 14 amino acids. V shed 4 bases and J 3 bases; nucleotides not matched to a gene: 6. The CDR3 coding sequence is TGCGCCAGCAGCCTCACCGGACAGGGCTACGAGCAGTACTTC. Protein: CASSLTGQGYEQYF.

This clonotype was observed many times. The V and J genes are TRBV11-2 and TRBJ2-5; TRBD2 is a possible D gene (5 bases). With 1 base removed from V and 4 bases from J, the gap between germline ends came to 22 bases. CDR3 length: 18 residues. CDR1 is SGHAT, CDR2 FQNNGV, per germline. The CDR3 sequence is CASSLGTWTASFRETQYF. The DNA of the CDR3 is TGTGCCAGCAGCTTAGGGACTTGGACCGCCTCCTTTCGAGAGACCCAGTACTTC.

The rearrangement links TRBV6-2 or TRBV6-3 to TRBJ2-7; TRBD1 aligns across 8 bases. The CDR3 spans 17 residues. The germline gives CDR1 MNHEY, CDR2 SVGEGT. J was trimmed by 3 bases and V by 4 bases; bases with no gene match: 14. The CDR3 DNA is TGTGCCAGCAGTTCCCGACAGGGGTTCTCCGTAAGCTACGAGCAGTACTTC. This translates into CASSSRQGFSVSYEQYF.

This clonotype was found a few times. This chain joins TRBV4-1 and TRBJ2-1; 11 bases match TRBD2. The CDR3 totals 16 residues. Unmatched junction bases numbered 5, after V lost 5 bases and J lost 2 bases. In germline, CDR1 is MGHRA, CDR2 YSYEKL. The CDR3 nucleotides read TGCGCCAGCAGCTCCCATAGCGGGGGGGCCTACAATGAGCAGTTCTTC. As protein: CASSSHSGGAYNEQFF.

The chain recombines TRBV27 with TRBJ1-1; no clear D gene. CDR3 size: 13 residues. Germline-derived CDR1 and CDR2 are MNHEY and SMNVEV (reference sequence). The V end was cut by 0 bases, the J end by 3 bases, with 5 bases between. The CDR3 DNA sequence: TGTGCCAGCAGTTTATCGCGATACACTGAAGCTTTCTTT. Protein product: CASSLSRYTEAFF.

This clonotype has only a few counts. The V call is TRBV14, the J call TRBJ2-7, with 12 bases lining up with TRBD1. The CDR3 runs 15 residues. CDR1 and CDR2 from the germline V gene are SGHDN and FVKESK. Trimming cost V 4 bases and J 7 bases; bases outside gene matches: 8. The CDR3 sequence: CASSPRDRGPREQYF. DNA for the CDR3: TGTGCCAGCAGCCCCCGGGACAGGGGGCCGAGGGAGCAGTACTTC.

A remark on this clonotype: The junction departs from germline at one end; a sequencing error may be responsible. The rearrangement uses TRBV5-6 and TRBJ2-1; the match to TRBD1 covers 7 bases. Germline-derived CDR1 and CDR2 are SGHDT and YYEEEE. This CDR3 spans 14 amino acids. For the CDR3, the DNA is TGTGCCAGCAGCCAGGACAGGTCCTACAATGAGCAGATCTTC. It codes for CASSQDRSYNEQIF.

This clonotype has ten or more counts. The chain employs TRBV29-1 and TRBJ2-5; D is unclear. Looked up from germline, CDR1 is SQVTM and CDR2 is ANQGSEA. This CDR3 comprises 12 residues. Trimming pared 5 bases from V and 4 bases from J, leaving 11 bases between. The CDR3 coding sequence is TGCAGCGTTTCCAGGTTGTCAGAGACCCAGTACTTC. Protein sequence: CSVSRLSETQYF. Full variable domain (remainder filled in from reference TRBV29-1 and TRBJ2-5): SAVISQKPSRDICQRGTSLTIQCQVDSQVTMMFWYRQQPGQSLTLIATANQGSEATYESGFVIDKFPISRPNLTFSTLTVSNMSPEDSSIYLCSVSRLSETQYFGPGTRLLVL.

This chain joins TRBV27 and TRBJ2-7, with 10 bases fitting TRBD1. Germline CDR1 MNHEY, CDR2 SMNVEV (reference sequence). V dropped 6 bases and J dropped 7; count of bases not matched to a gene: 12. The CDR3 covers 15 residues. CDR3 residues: CASSPTTGGLWEQYF. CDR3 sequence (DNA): TGTGCCAGCAGCCCAACGACAGGGGGCCTTTGGGAGCAGTACTTC.

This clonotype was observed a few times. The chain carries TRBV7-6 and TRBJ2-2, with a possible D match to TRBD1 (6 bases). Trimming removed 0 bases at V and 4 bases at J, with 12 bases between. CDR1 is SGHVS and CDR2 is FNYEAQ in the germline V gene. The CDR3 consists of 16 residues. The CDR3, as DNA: TGTGCCAGCAGCTTAGCTTCAGGGGTTGGCACCGGGGAGCTGTTTTTT. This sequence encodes CASSLASGVGTGELFF.

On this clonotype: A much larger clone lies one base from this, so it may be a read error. The CDR3 sequence is CVSSLGLGGVQYF. The CDR3 nucleotides are TGTGTCAGCAGCCTAGGGCTGGGGGGCGTGCAGTACTTC. This chain links TRBV3-1 with TRBJ2-7; D assignment may be TRBD1 or TRBD2 (6 bases each). Germline lookup yields CDR1 LGHDT and CDR2 YNNKEL (reference sequence). The CDR3 length is 13 residues.

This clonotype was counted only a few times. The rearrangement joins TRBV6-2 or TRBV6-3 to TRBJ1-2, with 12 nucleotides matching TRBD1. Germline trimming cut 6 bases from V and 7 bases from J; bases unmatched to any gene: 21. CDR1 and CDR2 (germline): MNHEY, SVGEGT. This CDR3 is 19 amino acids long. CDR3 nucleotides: TGTGCCAGCAGGTTTATCATAAATGTGGGACAGGGGGCCCCCATTGGCTACACCTTC. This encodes CASRFIINVGQGAPIGYTF.

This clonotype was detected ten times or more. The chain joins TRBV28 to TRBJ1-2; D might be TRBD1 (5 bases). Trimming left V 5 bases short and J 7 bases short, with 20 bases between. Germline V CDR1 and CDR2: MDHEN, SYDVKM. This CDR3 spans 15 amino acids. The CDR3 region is CASSPGGRQGGGYTF. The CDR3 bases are TGTGCCAGCAGTCCCGGGGGACGGCAGGGAGGTGGCTACACCTTC.